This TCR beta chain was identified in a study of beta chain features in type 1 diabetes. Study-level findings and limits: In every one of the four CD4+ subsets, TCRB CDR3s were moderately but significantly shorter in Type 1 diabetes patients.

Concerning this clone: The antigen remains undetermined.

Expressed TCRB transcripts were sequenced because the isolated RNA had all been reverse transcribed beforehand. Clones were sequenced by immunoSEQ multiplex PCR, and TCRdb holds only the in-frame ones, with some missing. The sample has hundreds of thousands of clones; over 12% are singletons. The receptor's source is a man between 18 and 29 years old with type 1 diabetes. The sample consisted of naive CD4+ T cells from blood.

The CDR3 bases are TGTGCCAGCGTCACTCCGGGACTCTATGGCTACACCTTC. Protein: CASVTPGLYGYTF. The chain recombines TRBV28 with TRBJ1-2; D possibly corresponds to TRBD1 (5 bases). Per the germline V gene, CDR1 is MDHEN and CDR2 is SYDVKM. The CDR3 spans 13 residues. V lost 8 bases to trimming and J lost 4 bases, with 14 bases between them.